This T cell receptor beta chain was found in a study of blood T cells in healthy people across ages. Broader study findings: Comparison with aged donors showed that long-lived donors had more naive CD4+ cells and higher diversity. Observed TCR beta diversity showed a strong correlation with the percentage of naive T cells as measured by flow cytometry.

Trimming took 0 bases from V and 4 from J; bases not matched to a gene: 11. CDR1 is SEHNR, CDR2 FQNEAQ, per germline (reference sequence). The CDR3 length is 17 residues. The second PCR ran about 6 to 11 cycles with a sample-barcoded 5' primer and J-beta primers. MiXCR, run by TCRdb on the 5' RACE reads, gives a single entry per CDR3 protein. The data contain about 1.4 million distinct CDR3 sequences, around 59% of them seen just once; the ten biggest clones take up roughly 7%. This clonotype was counted only a few times. Its antigen is not identified. The sequencing input was blood. This sequence was found in a man younger than 30 in good health. The chain has TRBV7-9 and TRBJ2-7, with TRBD2 matching over 8 bases. The CDR3 DNA follows: TGTGCCAGCAGCTTAGCTGGAGCGGGAGAGAGGTGGTACGAGCAGTACTTC. This gives the protein CASSLAGAGERWYEQYF.